This T cell receptor beta chain was recorded in a study of blood T cell repertoires in COVID-19. V lost 0 bases and J lost 0, with 12 bases in between. Germline CDR1 LNHNV, CDR2 YYDKDF (reference sequence). This CDR3 region has 17 residues. Data came from immunoSEQ multiplex PCR; TCRdb stores just in-frame clones and leaves some out. The repertoire holds roughly 190,000 clones, roughly 80% seen once, with over 10% in the top ten. The gene calls are TRBV15 and TRBJ1-3; D not certain. This clonotype was obtained from a woman between 50 and 59 years old with acute or convalescent COVID-19. What was sequenced was peripheral blood. CDR3: CATSRDRGVYSGNTIYF. The CDR3 region has the DNA TGTGCCACCAGCAGAGATCGCGGGGTTTACTCTGGAAACACCATATATTTT.